The sequence of this T cell receptor beta chain was determined in a study of CD8 T cells in ankylosing spondylitis. This clonotype was counted only a few times. TCRdb re-analysed the 5' RACE reads in MiXCR, keeping a single row per CDR3 protein. The table shows about 240,000 distinct CDR3 sequences, with over 9.5% occurring only once. CDR3 length: 14 amino acids. The germline CDR1 and CDR2 sequences are LNHDA and SQIVND (reference sequence). Unmatched junction bases numbered 4, after V lost 3 bases and J lost 10 bases. Sequences were obtained from blood, either unsorted or a sorted T cell fraction (not recorded which). The receptor's source is a male donor with ankylosing spondylitis or in good health (not recorded which). V gene TRBV19 combines with J gene TRBJ1-6; 9 bases fit TRBD1. For the CDR3, the DNA is TGTGCCAGTAGTATCAACAGGGGGCAATCACCCCTCCACTTT. This codes for CASSINRGQSPLHF.